This entry lists 2 T cell receptor beta chains sequenced from one sample in a study of Graves' ophthalmopathy and Graves' hyperthyroidism (dated by TCRdb to the late 2010s). TCRdb names Illumina HiSeq 2000 as the instrument used. For repertoire sequencing, TCR beta CDR3 regions were amplified from RNA transcripts. HTBI primers and the Qiagen OneStep RT-PCR kit were used in a first-round RT-PCR, which was followed by a second-round multiplex PCR, size selection and purification. TCRdb's own reprocessing of the public reads used fastp at Q25 and MiXCR and kept productive beta chains. Rows are combined by CDR3 protein, so each entry shows the most common genes and DNA. The sample table contains about 600,000 distinct CDR3 sequences; only one count was recorded for under 40% of them. The ten largest clonotypes hold 3.5% to 5% of the sample. The sample consisted of peripheral blood or thyroid tissue (not recorded which). These receptors all come from an adult man with Graves' hyperthyroidism.

This clonotype has at least ten counts. This chain uses TRBV20-1 with TRBJ1-2, with a weak D call TRBD1 (6 bases). V was clipped by 8 bases and J by 8 bases, with 15 bases between them. The CDR3 runs to 11 residues. Looked up from germline, CDR1 is DFQATT and CDR2 is SNEGSKA (reference sequence). The CDR3 DNA is TGCAGTTCTATCACAGGGAAAGGCTACACCTTC. Residues: CSSITGKGYTF.

This clonotype was detected ten times or more. The V and J genes are TRBV7-9 and TRBJ1-4; 11 nucleotides align to TRBD1. Germline V gene data show CDR1 as SEHNR and CDR2 as FQNEAQ (reference sequence). CDR3 length equals 16 residues. Trimming cost V 4 bases and J 11 bases; bases outside gene matches: 12. CDR3 bases: TGTGCCAGCAGCTCAAACGGACAGGGGGCTCTTGGGAAACTGTTTTTT. Translating it yields CASSSNGQGALGKLFF.